This TCR beta chain was sequenced during a study of blood T cell repertoires in COVID-19. Overall study context: COVID-19 samples from acute and convalescent phases originated in the United States, Italy and Spain. Sources were T cells, B-cell-depleted T cells, or PBMCs; the material itself was cDNA or gDNA.

The V end was cut by 2 bases, the J end by 7 bases, with 5 bases between. CDR3 length equals 12 residues. Germline CDR1 is MNHNY and CDR2 is SVGAGI (reference sequence). In the original analysis: By means of reference gene primer amplification, nucleated cell counts were estimated. The data were produced by immunoSEQ multiplex PCR, yet TCRdb's version contains in-frame clones alone and is incomplete. V and J calls and clone size follow that table, whereas D and trimming were derived from the DNA. The table lists about 170,000 clones, around 82% of them singletons, with about 2.1% in the top ten. This clonotype was obtained from a woman aged 80 or over with acute or convalescent COVID-19. Material for sequencing was peripheral blood. The chain carries TRBV6-6 and TRBJ1-4; D is ambiguous. The CDR3 sequence is CASSYGGEKLFF. CDR3 coding DNA: TGTGCCAGCAGTTACGGCGGTGAAAAACTGTTTTTT.